Below are 6 T cell receptor beta chains sequenced from a single sample in a study of OX40 agonist ivuxolimab in advanced cancers. The method was immunoSEQ multiplex PCR; TCRdb's version includes in-frame clones alone and lacks a portion of them. The profile shows 100,000 to 150,000 clones, less than 95% of them singletons. This specimen consisted of CD4+ or CD8+ T cells sorted from blood, obtained in a trial of the OX40 agonist ivuxolimab. The receptors originated from an adult with an advanced solid tumor such as melanoma, head and neck, liver or kidney cancer.

This chain connects TRBV27 to TRBJ2-7; D gene unclear. The germline V gene has CDR1 MNHEY and CDR2 SMNVEV (reference sequence). CDR3 size: 16 residues. V lost 2 bases and J 5 bases, leaving 19 bases between the germline ends. The CDR3 loop is CASSLIKGLRVHEQYF. The CDR3 DNA is TGTGCCAGCAGTTTAATAAAGGGCCTACGGGTGCACGAGCAGTACTTC.

This chain uses TRBV4-2 with TRBJ1-1; no firm D call. CDR3 size: 11 residues. From germline, CDR1 is LGHNA and CDR2 YNFKEQ. V was shortened by 4 bases and J by 7 bases, with 7 bases between the two germline ends. This chain's CDR3 is CASSLSGEAFF. Written as DNA, the CDR3 is TGTGCCAGCAGCCTCAGCGGTGAAGCTTTCTTT.

V and J are TRBV28 and TRBJ2-7; no definite D call. V lost 6 bases to trimming and J lost 0 bases, with 6 bases between them. This CDR3 region has 12 residues. Per the germline V gene, CDR1 is MDHEN and CDR2 is SYDVKM. The DNA of the CDR3 is TGTGCCAGCAGCCTTCCCTCCTACGAGCAGTACTTC. Amino acid sequence: CASSLPSYEQYF.

Only a few counts were recorded for this clone. CDR3 sequence reads: CASSLITGDLYEQYF. The CDR3 DNA sequence: TGTGCCAGCAGCTTAATCACAGGGGACCTCTACGAGCAGTACTTC. The chain couples TRBV5-4 to TRBJ2-7; 7 bases line up with TRBD1. The germline gives CDR1 SGHNT, CDR2 YYREEE (reference sequence). Germline trimming cut 2 bases from V and 3 bases from J; bases unmatched to any gene: 8. The CDR3 sequence is 15 residues long.

The chain's CDR3 is CASSFGGQGQPQHF. Written as DNA, the CDR3 is TGCGCCAGCAGCTTCGGGGGACAGGGGCAGCCCCAGCATTTT. This chain connects TRBV5-1 to TRBJ1-5; the match to TRBD1 covers 10 bases. Germline CDR1 and CDR2: SGHRS and YFSETQ. There are 14 residues in the CDR3. The ends lost 2 bases at V and 7 bases at J; junction bases unmatched: 3.

This rearrangement joins TRBV16 to TRBJ1-2, with 7 positions matching TRBD1. Per the germline V gene, CDR1 is KGHSY and CDR2 is FQNENV. Trimming removed 3 bases from V and 1 base from J; junction bases left unmatched: 11. This CDR3 is built from 17 residues. Here the CDR3 DNA reads TGTGCCAGCAGCCAGACAGGGCTCTCAGCCTATAACTATGGCTACACCTTC. This sequence encodes CASSQTGLSAYNYGYTF.